This T cell receptor (beta chain) was documented in a study of shared clonotypes between healthy human individuals. The CDR3 has 15 amino acids. The V gene end was trimmed by 6 bases and the J gene end by 5 bases; junction bases not matched to a gene: 11. Per the germline V gene, CDR1 is MNHNS and CDR2 is SASEGT. Profiling relied on immunoSEQ multiplex PCR, and the TCRdb table lists in-frame clones only, not all of them. The table lists 300,000 to 350,000 clones, about 70% of them singletons. The genes are TRBV6-1 and TRBJ1-1; 8 bases fit TRBD1. The clonotype comes from a man aged 25 to 40 in good health. The sequenced sample was memory CD4+ T cells sorted from blood. Subset reported: CD45RA-negative fraction. CDR3 residues: CASRRVQGAGTEAFF. CDR3 nucleotides: TGTGCCAGCAGGAGAGTTCAGGGGGCCGGAACTGAAGCTTTCTTT.